This record covers a single T cell receptor beta chain. This specimen comes from a study of blood T cell repertoires in COVID-19. The CDR3 is made up of 15 amino acids. Germline CDR1 SGHTA, CDR2 FQGNSA. Trimming at V came to 5 bases and at J to 3 bases, leaving 10 bases not matched to a gene. TCRdb's table, derived via immunoSEQ multiplex PCR, lists solely in-frame clones and lacks some. The data hold 130,000 to 150,000 clones, with 88% observed a single time. The chain employs TRBV7-2 and TRBJ2-7; the match to TRBD2 covers 7 bases. Sequencing was carried out using peripheral blood. The sequence was obtained from a human donor in a cohort sampled during active COVID-19. CDR3 coding DNA: TGTGCCAGCAGCCCCTCGGGGGGATATCTCTACGAGCAGTACTTC. Residues: CASSPSGGYLYEQYF.